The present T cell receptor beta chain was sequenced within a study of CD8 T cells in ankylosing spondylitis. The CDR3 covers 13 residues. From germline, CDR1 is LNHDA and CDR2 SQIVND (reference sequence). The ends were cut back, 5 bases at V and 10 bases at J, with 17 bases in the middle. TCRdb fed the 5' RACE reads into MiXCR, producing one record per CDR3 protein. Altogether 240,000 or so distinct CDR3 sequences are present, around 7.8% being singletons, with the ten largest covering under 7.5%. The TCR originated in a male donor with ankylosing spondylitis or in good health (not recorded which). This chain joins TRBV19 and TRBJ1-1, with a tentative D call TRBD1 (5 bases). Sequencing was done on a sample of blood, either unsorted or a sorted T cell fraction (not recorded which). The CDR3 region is CASSEQGKGGAFF. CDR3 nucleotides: TGTGCCAGTAGTGAGCAGGGAAAGGGAGGAGCTTTCTTT.